Presented here are 3 T cell receptor beta chains from one specimen sequenced in a study of OX40 agonist ivuxolimab in advanced cancers. Repertoires were generated with immunoSEQ multiplex PCR, while TCRdb's copy carries only in-frame clones and drops some. The sample includes fewer than 25,000 clones, roughly 88% of them seen just once. The sequencing used CD4+ or CD8+ T cells sorted from blood, collected in a trial of the OX40 agonist ivuxolimab. The receptors were sampled from an adult with an advanced solid tumor such as melanoma, head and neck, liver or kidney cancer.

This clone has more than one count but fewer than ten. The chain employs TRBV18 and TRBJ1-1, with 8 positions matching TRBD1. The V gene's germline CDR1 is KGHSH and CDR2 LQKENI. This CDR3 region has 14 residues. Germline trimming cut 5 bases from V and 3 bases from J; bases unmatched to any gene: 5. CDR3 sequence (DNA): TGTGCCAGCTCAGCGACAGGGGTTGACACTGAAGCTTTCTTT. Residues: CASSATGVDTEAFF.

V gene TRBV11-2 combines with J gene TRBJ2-5; 9 bases align to TRBD2. The CDR3 runs 16 residues. After removal of 5 bases from V and 4 bases from J, the junction contained 11 bases not matched to a gene. From germline, CDR1 is SGHAT and CDR2 FQNNGV. CDR3 sequence (DNA): TGTGCCAGCAGCAAACGGGTAGCGGGAGTGGGAGAGACCCAGTACTTC. This codes for CASSKRVAGVGETQYF.

The V gene is TRBV19, the J gene TRBJ1-2; D possibly corresponds to TRBD1 (5 bases). Per the germline V gene, CDR1 is LNHDA and CDR2 is SQIVND (reference sequence). The CDR3 is made up of 14 amino acids. The ends were cut back, 3 bases at V and 5 bases at J, with 13 bases in the middle. The CDR3 sequence is CASSISSGGYGYTF. The CDR3 bases are TGTGCCAGTAGTATCTCCAGTGGGGGGTATGGCTACACCTTC.